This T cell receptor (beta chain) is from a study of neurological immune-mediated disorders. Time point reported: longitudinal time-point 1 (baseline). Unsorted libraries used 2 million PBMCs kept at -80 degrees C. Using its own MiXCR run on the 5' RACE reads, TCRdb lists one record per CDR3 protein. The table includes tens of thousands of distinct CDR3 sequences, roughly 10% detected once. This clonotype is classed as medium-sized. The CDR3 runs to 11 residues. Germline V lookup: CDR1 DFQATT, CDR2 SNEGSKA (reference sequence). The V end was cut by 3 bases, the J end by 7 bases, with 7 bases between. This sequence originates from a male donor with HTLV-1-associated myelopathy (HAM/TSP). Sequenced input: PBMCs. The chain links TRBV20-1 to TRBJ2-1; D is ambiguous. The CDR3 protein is CSASGGNEQFF. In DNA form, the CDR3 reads TGCAGTGCTAGTGGCGGTAATGAGCAGTTCTTC.